The sequence of this T cell receptor beta chain was determined in a study of Tregs in tolerant kidney transplant recipients. Produced via immunoSEQ multiplex PCR; TCRdb's table is partial and in-frame only. The table for this sample gives tens of thousands of clones. The CDR3 runs to 15 residues. The germline CDR1 and CDR2 sequences are MNHEY and SVGEGT. Study-level findings and limits: This study did not directly address biological reproducibility.

With respect to this clone: The antigen is unknown. Sequencing ends 3 residues short of the CDR3 end; the germline J gene provides the rest.

This specimen consisted of CD4+ T cells from blood, obtained before the transplant. The chain recombines TRBV6-2 or TRBV6-3 with TRBJ2-4, with 7 bases that match TRBD2. This clonotype was sampled from a human donor who received a combined kidney and bone marrow transplant. Incomplete CDR3 DNA: TGTGCCAGCACTCACGGGGGGAAAGGCAATCAGCCT. Translating it yields CASTHGGKGNQP. The entire CDR3 is CASTHGGKGNQPQYF.